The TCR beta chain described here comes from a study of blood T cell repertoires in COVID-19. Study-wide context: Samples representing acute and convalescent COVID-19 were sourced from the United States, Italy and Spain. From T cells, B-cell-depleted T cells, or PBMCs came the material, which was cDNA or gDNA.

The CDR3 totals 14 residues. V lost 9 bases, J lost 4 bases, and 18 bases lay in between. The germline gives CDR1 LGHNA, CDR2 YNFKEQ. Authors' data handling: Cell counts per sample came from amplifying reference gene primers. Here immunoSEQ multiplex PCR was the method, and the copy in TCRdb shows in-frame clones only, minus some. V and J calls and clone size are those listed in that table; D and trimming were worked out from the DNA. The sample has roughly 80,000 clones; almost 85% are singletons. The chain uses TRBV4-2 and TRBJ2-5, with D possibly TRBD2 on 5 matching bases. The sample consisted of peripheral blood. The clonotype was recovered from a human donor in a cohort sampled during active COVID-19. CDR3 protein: CASTFIGEGETQYF. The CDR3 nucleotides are TGTGCCAGTACTTTTATTGGAGAGGGAGAGACCCAGTACTTC.